This entry concerns a single T cell receptor (beta chain). The antigen is undetermined. Data came from immunoSEQ multiplex PCR; TCRdb stores just in-frame clones and leaves some out. The sample includes some 25,000 clones, around 86% of them seen just once. These data come from a study of OX40 agonist ivuxolimab in advanced cancers. About the research overall: Of the patients, three showed partial responses, one with hepatocellular carcinoma and two with cutaneous melanoma. Study findings and constraints: At doses 0.1 to 3.0 mg/kg, CD4+ and CD8+ clones expanded.

The source of this sequence is an adult with an advanced solid tumor such as melanoma, head and neck, liver or kidney cancer. The source material was CD4+ or CD8+ T cells sorted from blood, sampled in a trial of the OX40 agonist ivuxolimab.

The CDR3 is CAWVSPGDYGYTF. The CDR3 region has the DNA TGTGCCTGGGTTTCCCCAGGAGACTATGGCTACACCTTC. This chain connects TRBV30 to TRBJ1-2; D unresolved. The germline V gene encodes CDR1 GTSNPN and CDR2 SVGIG (reference sequence). V lost 5 bases and J 3 bases, leaving 13 bases between the germline ends. The CDR3 is 13 amino acids.